This entry concerns a single TCR beta chain. The sample originates from a study of shared clonotypes between healthy human individuals. The length of the CDR3 is 16 residues. Germline V CDR1 and CDR2: MDHEN, SYDVKM. V shed 4 bases and J shed 5 bases, with 18 bases lying between them. The table came from immunoSEQ multiplex PCR; TCRdb's copy has only in-frame clones and leaves some out. The table has 2 million or so clones, 85% to 95% seen once. V is TRBV28 and J is TRBJ1-5, with D maybe TRBD1 (5 bases). The source of this sequence is a man in his late teens or twenties in good health. The sequenced material came from naive CD4+ T cells sorted from blood. Indicated subset: CD45RA+ positively selected. CDR3: CASSYLRGEDDQPQHF. The CDR3 coding sequence is TGTGCCAGCAGTTACCTGCGGGGGGAAGACGATCAGCCCCAGCATTTT.